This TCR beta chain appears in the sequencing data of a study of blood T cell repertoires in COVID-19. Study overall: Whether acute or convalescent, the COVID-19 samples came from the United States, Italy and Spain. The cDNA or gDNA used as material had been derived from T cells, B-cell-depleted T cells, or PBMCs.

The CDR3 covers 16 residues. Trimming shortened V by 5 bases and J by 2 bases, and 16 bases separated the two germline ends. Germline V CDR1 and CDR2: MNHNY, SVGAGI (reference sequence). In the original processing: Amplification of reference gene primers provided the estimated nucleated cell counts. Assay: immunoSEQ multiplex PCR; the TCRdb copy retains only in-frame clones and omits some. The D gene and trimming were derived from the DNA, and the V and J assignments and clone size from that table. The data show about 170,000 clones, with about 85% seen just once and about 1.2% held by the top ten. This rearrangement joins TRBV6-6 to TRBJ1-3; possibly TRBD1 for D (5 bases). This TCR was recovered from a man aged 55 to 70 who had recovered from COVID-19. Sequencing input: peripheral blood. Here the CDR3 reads CASSQPGSRAGNTIYF. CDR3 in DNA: TGTGCCAGCAGTCAGCCGGGTTCCAGGGCTGGAAACACCATATATTTT.